The clone carrying this T cell receptor (beta chain) appeared many times. Antigen: not known. Only newly diagnosed hyperthyroidism patients aged 18 to 65, with under 2 months' duration, were enrolled. This sample was taken from a study of Graves' ophthalmopathy and Graves' hyperthyroidism. Whole-study context: The collection of peripheral blood took place at initial diagnosis, before any treatment.

Whole-study results and caveats: Ophthalmopathy could be told apart from stable hyperthyroidism by a 13-signature model (around 85% sensitivity, around 80% specificity).

The germline gives CDR1 DFQATT, CDR2 SNEGSKA (reference sequence). V shed 6 bases and J shed 5 bases, with 16 bases lying between them. This CDR3 is built from 13 residues. CDR3 regions of TCR beta were amplified from RNA transcripts. HTBI primers were used in a first-round RT-PCR, which preceded a second-round multiplex PCR. In TCRdb, the multiplex PCR reads were re-called with MiXCR into one record per CDR3 protein. The data contain 400,000 to 450,000 distinct CDR3 sequences, around 20% of them singletons. The chain uses TRBV20-1 and TRBJ2-5, with D possibly being TRBD2 (6 bases). The TCR was taken from a woman aged 18 to 35 with stable Graves' hyperthyroidism. Sequenced sample: peripheral blood. CDR3 in DNA: TGCAGTGCCCCCGGCACGGGAGAGGAGACCCAGTACTTC. This translates into CSAPGTGEETQYF.